The 11 T cell receptor beta chains in this list originate from one sample, sequenced in a study of blood T cell repertoires in COVID-19. Generated by immunoSEQ multiplex PCR, the TCRdb table keeps only in-frame clones and is missing some. The data hold about 140,000 clones, with over 65% observed a single time. Sequencing was carried out using peripheral blood. The receptor source for this set is a man aged 50 to 59 with acute or convalescent COVID-19.

The V gene is TRBV5-1, the J gene TRBJ2-7; 8 nucleotides line up with TRBD1. The trim removed 2 bases at V and 7 bases at J, leaving 5 bases unmatched. The CDR3 spans 13 residues. CDR1 and CDR2 (germline): SGHRS, YFSETQ. The CDR3 DNA reads as TGCGCCAGCAGCTTCCGGACAGGGCAAGAGCAGTACTTC. Amino acid sequence: CASSFRTGQEQYF.

Concerning this clone: One end of the junction varies from germline; a read error may be responsible. J is TRBJ2-7 and V is TRBV5-8; 12 positions agree with TRBD1. The CDR3 runs 15 residues. Germline-derived CDR1 and CDR2 are SGHTS and YDEGEE. This CDR3 is CASTLTGTGGREQYF. As DNA, the CDR3 is TGTGCCAGCACCTTGACCGGGACAGGGGGCCGTGAGCAGTACTTC.

The chain carries TRBV5-1 and TRBJ2-3; D perhaps matches TRBD2 (5 bases). The CDR3 consists of 13 residues. The ends were cut back, 4 bases at V and 1 base at J, with 7 bases in the middle. Germline V CDR1 and CDR2: SGHRS, YFSETQ. The CDR3 coding sequence is TGCGCCAGCAGCCCCGGGGGCACAGATACGCAGTATTTT. As protein: CASSPGGTDTQYF.

The genes are TRBV7-9 and TRBJ2-7, with 7 positions matching TRBD1. V lost 7 bases, J lost 1 base, and 7 bases stayed unmatched. The CDR3 has 14 residues. Germline CDR1 SEHNR, CDR2 FQNEAQ (reference sequence). Written as DNA, the CDR3 is TGTGCCAGCAACCACCGGGACAGATCCTACGAGCAGTACTTC. Protein: CASNHRDRSYEQYF.

In its sample, this clone was seen a few times. The chain is built from TRBV12-3 or TRBV12-4 and TRBJ2-5, with a possible D match to TRBD1 (6 bases). The CDR3 runs 13 residues. V was shortened by 1 base and J by 7 bases, with 10 bases between the two germline ends. Here the CDR3 reads CASSLVQGGTQYF. CDR3 DNA sequence: TGTGCCAGCAGTTTAGTACAGGGCGGGACCCAGTACTTC.

J is TRBJ2-7 and V is TRBV27; D is unresolved. V was shortened by 3 bases and J by 3 bases, with 3 bases between the two germline ends. Germline lookup yields CDR1 MNHEY and CDR2 SMNVEV (reference sequence). This CDR3 spans 11 amino acids. CDR3 in amino acids: CASSFGYEQYF. In DNA, the CDR3 is TGTGCCAGCAGTTTCGGCTACGAGCAGTACTTC.

This rearrangement joins TRBV20-1 to TRBJ1-2; a weak D match, TRBD1 (6 bases). Per the germline V gene, CDR1 is DFQATT and CDR2 is SNEGSKA (reference sequence). CDR3 length: 11 residues. The CDR3 reads CRPGGPRGYTF. In DNA form, the CDR3 reads TGCAGGCCGGGGGGGCCGAGGGGCTACACCTTC.

The rearrangement links TRBV4-2 to TRBJ2-3; a possible D gene is TRBD2 (7 bases). This CDR3 has 14 amino acids. Trimming took off 0 bases at V and 12 bases at J, with 16 bases between the two ends. The germline gives CDR1 LGHNA, CDR2 YNFKEQ. DNA for the CDR3: TGTGCCAGCAGCCAAGATAGCGGGCAGGGGACACAGTATTTT. Amino acid sequence: CASSQDSGQGTQYF.

This rearrangement joins TRBV24-1 to TRBJ1-2; D remains unclear. CDR1 and CDR2 from the germline V gene are KGHDR and SFDVKD. The V gene lost 4 bases and the J gene lost 2 bases, with 7 bases spanning the gap. CDR3 length equals 13 residues. For the CDR3, the DNA is TGTGCCACCAGTGACCCCTTAAACTATGGCTACACCTTC. The encoded protein is CATSDPLNYGYTF.

The CDR3 loop reads CASSVGLGRYGGSYNEQFF. For the CDR3, the DNA is TGTGCCAGCAGCGTAGGTTTAGGGCGGTACGGGGGCTCCTACAATGAGCAGTTCTTC. This sequence joins TRBV9 and TRBJ2-1; D is possibly TRBD2 (6 bases). Germline loops: CDR1 SGDLS, CDR2 YYNGEE. The CDR3 covers 19 residues. V shed 0 bases and J shed 0 bases, with 19 bases lying between them.

The chain's CDR3 is CASSGLYLTGSSRSLYGYTF. The CDR3 nucleotides are TGTGCCAGCAGCGGTCTATATTTAACAGGGTCCTCTCGGTCACTTTATGGCTACACCTTC. V usage is TRBV9 and J usage is TRBJ1-2, with D maybe TRBD1 (6 bases). Germline assignment: CDR1 SGDLS and CDR2 YYNGEE. CDR3 length equals 20 residues. V was pared by 3 bases and J by 5 bases, with 32 bases between.